Listed below are T cell receptor beta chains from one sample, sequenced in a study of cytomegalovirus exposure and HLA in healthy donors. Libraries were prepared by immunoSEQ multiplex PCR; TCRdb keeps only in-frame clonotypes and omits some of them. The data show about 180,000 clones, with around 80% seen just once and approximately 1.4% held by the top ten. Input material: PBMCs. The receptors come from a man between 18 and 29 years old in good health and CMV-seronegative. Each CDR3 is given with its conserved first and last residue. The order of the fields is V gene, J gene, CDR3 protein.

TRBV10-3,TRBJ2-3,CAIGGWAGVLTDTQYF
TRBV19,TRBJ1-5,CASSIVGGTGGQPQHF
TRBV6-5,TRBJ1-1,CASSLGLATEAFF
TRBV29-1,TRBJ2-3,CSVDISGKADTQYF
TRBV18,TRBJ2-5,CASSRLAGDGQETQYF
TRBV27,TRBJ1-6,CASRLGQGYSPLHF
TRBV7-3,TRBJ2-3,CASSRTTNSFTDTQYF
TRBV27,TRBJ2-6,CASTPFFSGANVLTF
TRBV7-2,TRBJ2-7,CASSLEGQNIYEQYF
TRBV6-6,TRBJ1-4,CASSVGTAEKLFF
TRBV15,TRBJ2-3,CATSRAYPGTSGGWDTQYF
TRBV19,TRBJ1-3,CASSSRDKTNTIYF
TRBV5-1,TRBJ2-2,CASSAGGNTGELFF
TRBV11-2,TRBJ2-5,CASSSTADQETQYF
TRBV13,TRBJ1-2,CASSLGQRRTPYGYTF
TRBV29-1,TRBJ1-1,CSVERVGGPMTTEAFF
TRBV7-2,TRBJ2-7,CASALILASSYEQYF
TRBV2,TRBJ1-5,CASSGTGGGNQPQHF
TRBV7-2,TRBJ1-1,CASSRLSGGRTEAFF
TRBV7-9,TRBJ1-1,CASRPDRGDTEAFF
TRBV5-5,TRBJ2-7,CASSLRTWTGPYEQYF
TRBV4-3,TRBJ2-7,CASSQESAGQGRDEQYF
TRBV28,TRBJ1-5,CASSLPGQLNQPQHF
TRBV29-1,-,CSVGPPGQGQFYEQYF
TRBV5-6,TRBJ1-6,CASSSEGLLGRSYNSPLHF
TRBV4-2,TRBJ2-1,CASSQDRGRAAVFF
TRBV9,TRBJ2-5,CASSDRGKRDQETQYF
TRBV5-6,TRBJ2-5,CASSLGTEETQYF
TRBV6-5,TRBJ2-7,CASRNSGRWEQYF
TRBV6-6,TRBJ1-5,CASSDRVGQPQHF
TRBV29-1,TRBJ2-5,CSGDAGASRETQYF
TRBV5-6,TRBJ2-7,CASSLGTGKRGEYEQYF
TRBV5-6,TRBJ1-6,CASSRRTGVNSPLHF
TRBV7-2,TRBJ2-5,CASSLVTRGQETQYF
TRBV4-1,TRBJ1-2,CASSQVAGGLYGYTF
TRBV6-5,TRBJ2-7,CASNWGQGYEQYF
TRBV11-2,TRBJ1-3,CASSHPGGASGNTIYF